Described below is a single T cell receptor beta chain sequence and its context. The record originates from a study of T cells in Graves' hyperthyroidism and ophthalmopathy. Patients aged 18 to 65 had newly diagnosed hyperthyroidism of under 2 months' duration. Per germline, CDR1 MNHNS and CDR2 SASEGT. This CDR3 region has 14 residues. V trimming: 7 bases; J trimming: 1 base; junction bases outside the gene matches: 4. RNA transcripts were the template for amplifying TCR beta CDR3 regions. The HTBI primer set served for first-round RT-PCR of the TCR CDR3. Each CDR3 protein is one row after TCRdb ran MiXCR on the multiplex PCR reads. Of approximately 530,000 distinct CDR3 sequences listed, over 15% are singletons.

The sequenced sample consisted of blood. This TCR came from a woman aged 18 to 35 with Graves' hyperthyroidism. The V call is TRBV6-1, the J call TRBJ1-3; 7 bases align to TRBD1. The CDR3 region is CASNFRGSGNTIYF. Written as DNA, the CDR3 is TGTGCCAGCAATTTCAGGGGGTCTGGAAACACCATATATTTT.